Listed below are T cell receptor beta chains from one sample, sequenced in a study of radiotherapy plus CTLA-4 blockade in lung cancer. Clones were sequenced by immunoSEQ multiplex PCR, and TCRdb holds only the in-frame ones, with some missing. The table shows 75,000 to 80,000 clones, with about 87% occurring only once. Sequenced here: peripheral blood, sampled from a patient treated with radiotherapy plus ipilimumab. The receptor source for this set is a human donor with non-small cell lung cancer who had stable disease on radiotherapy plus ipilimumab. Each CDR3 is given with its conserved first and last residue. D genes are given only for firm matches. Clone sizes are given selectively: once, few, many, or a class where the clone is expanded.

>NA|NA|TRBJ2-1|TRBV13
CASSSITSFSYNEQFF
TGTGCCAGCAGCTCCATTACTAGTTTCTCCTACAATGAGCAGTTCTTC
>NA|NA|TRBJ2-7|TRBV6-1
CASSARPVGPLGYEQYF
TGTGCCAGCAGTGCCCGACCGGTGGGCCCACTAGGCTACGAGCAGTACTTC
>TRBD1|few|TRBJ1-2|TRBV28
CASRIQGAGYGYTF
TGTGCCAGCAGGATACAGGGGGCGGGGTATGGCTACACCTTC
>TRBD1|NA|TRBJ2-6|TRBV5-6
CASSLQGPGANVLTF
TGTGCCAGCAGCTTACAGGGGCCTGGGGCCAACGTCCTGACTTTC
>TRBD2|NA|TRBJ2-5|TRBV5-1
CASSRTSGSETQYF
TGCGCCAGCAGCCGGACTAGCGGGAGCGAGACCCAGTACTTC
>TRBD1|NA|TRBJ2-5|TRBV6-1
CASSAPGGAGTGTQYF
TGTGCCAGCAGTGCACCAGGGGGCGCGGGGACGGGGACCCAGTACTTC
>NA|once|TRBJ2-1|TRBV2
CASKVALSYNEQFF
TGTGCCAGCAAGGTCGCGCTTTCCTACAATGAGCAGTTCTTC
>NA|NA|TRBJ2-6|TRBV28
CASSPAVIMSGANVLTF
TGTGCCAGCAGCCCAGCGGTCATTATGTCTGGGGCCAACGTCCTGACTTTC
>NA|NA|TRBJ1-1|TRBV30
CAWNSGMNTEAFF
TGTGCCTGGAACAGTGGCATGAACACTGAAGCTTTCTTT
>NA|NA|TRBJ1-3|TRBV28
CASSLSKSGNTIYF
TGTGCCAGCAGCCTCAGCAAATCTGGAAACACCATATATTTT
>TRBD2|NA|TRBJ2-1|TRBV11-3
CASRRGGGENEQFF
TGTGCCAGCAGGCGGGGGGGAGGAGAAAATGAGCAGTTCTTC
>NA|NA|TRBJ2-7|TRBV27
CASSLPFVAHRYLYEQYF
TGTGCCAGCAGTTTACCCTTTGTAGCACACCGATATTTGTACGAGCAGTACTTC
>NA|NA|TRBJ1-2|TRBV12-5
CASGLVPQGGGYTF
TGTGCTAGTGGTTTGGTCCCACAGGGCGGAGGCTACACCTTC
>NA|NA|TRBJ1-4|TRBV18
CASSQSSSPNEKLFF
TGTGCCAGCTCACAATCTAGTTCCCCTAATGAAAAACTGTTTTTT
>NA|NA|TRBJ1-2|TRBV2
CASSEVLGARGYTF
TGTGCCAGCAGTGAAGTTTTGGGGGCGCGAGGCTACACCTTC
>NA|NA|TRBJ2-3|TRBV9
CASSVHTDTQYF
TGTGCCAGCAGCGTACACACAGATACGCAGTATTTT
>NA|NA|TRBJ1-2|TRBV30
CAWWQGPYGYTF
TGTGCCTGGTGGCAGGGCCCCTATGGCTACACCTTC
>NA|once|TRBJ2-5|TRBV30
CAWSVLQGQETQYF
TGTGCCTGGAGTGTTTTACAGGGCCAAGAGACCCAGTACTTC
>NA|few|TRBJ2-2|TRBV14
CASSQQTTGELFF
TGTGCCAGCAGCCAACAGACCACCGGGGAGCTGTTTTTT
>NA|NA|TRBJ1-2|TRBV6-1
CASNRGGLNYGYTF
TGTGCCAGCAATCGGGGCGGATTGAACTATGGCTACACCTTC
>NA|NA|TRBJ2-6|TRBV5-4
CASSSISGANVLTF
TGTGCCAGCAGCTCGATCTCTGGGGCCAACGTCCTGACTTTC
>NA|NA|TRBJ2-7|TRBV7-9
CASSLVRGPGEQYF
TGTGCCAGCAGCTTAGTTCGGGGACCGGGAGAGCAGTACTTC